This T cell receptor beta chain was found in a study of T cells after somatic rescue of genetic block (dated by TCRdb to the early 2020s). Broadly, across the study: The study assessed how robust, over the long term, a T-cell system was when the system had developed through somatic rescue of a genetic block in T-cell development.

Note on this clone: This clone's antigen is unknown. The input lacks base qualities; no much larger clone sits a single base away.

Spanning cysteine to phenylalanine, the CDR3 consists of 14 amino acids. Of all the DNA, just the CDR3 is kept, 42 bases in frame from base 1. CDR1 and CDR2, looked up from the germline V gene (reference sequence), are MNHEY and SMNVEV. V is cut back by 6 bases and J by 5 bases, with 4 bases in the junction unmatched. The library was obtained by the immunoSEQ multiplex PCR assay. TCRdb retrieved this table from immuneACCESS and kept in-frame rearrangements only. Not all clones are present; in checked studies, unresolved V genes account for under half, and no reason is known for the remainder. The sample table shows 110,000 or so clones, and 75% to 95% are seen once. Jointly, the top ten make up roughly 1.4% of the sample.

The specimen was peripheral blood mononuclear cells (PBMCs). This TCR derives from a woman aged 18 to 35. The V gene is TRBV27 and the J gene is TRBJ1-6, and TRBD1 aligns with 7 junction nucleotides. The CDR3 corresponds to CASRLGQHNSPLHF. The bases read TGTGCCAGCAGACTGGGACAGCATAATTCACCCCTCCACTTT.